The 6 T cell receptor beta chains below were found in one sample sequenced in a study of blood T cells in healthy people across ages. A second PCR, run for about 7 to 11 cycles, used a sample-barcoded 5' primer plus a J-beta primer mix. TCRdb passed the 5' RACE reads through MiXCR, listing each CDR3 protein once. The data hold some 850,000 distinct CDR3 sequences, with 25% to 30% observed a single time. These data are also associated with another study on T cells of mothers and their children.

Sequencing input: blood. All receptors come from a boy younger than 18 in good health.

The chain couples TRBV12-3 or TRBV12-4 to TRBJ1-3; TRBD1 aligns across 10 bases. With V trimmed by 6 bases and J by 8 bases, 7 bases remained unmatched. This CDR3 region has 14 residues. In nucleotides, the CDR3 is TGTGCCAGCAGATCCGACAGGGGGCTTGACACCATATATTTT. This sequence encodes CASRSDRGLDTIYF.

Only a few counts were recorded for this clonotype. This chain links TRBV11-3 with TRBJ2-4; D remains unclear. CDR3 length: 13 amino acids. V was shortened by 4 bases and J by 8 bases, with 12 bases between the two germline ends. Germline V gene lookup returns CDR1 SGHNT and CDR2 YENEEA. CDR3 in amino acids: CASSSSSSDIQYF. The CDR3 DNA reads as TGTGCCAGCAGCTCCTCAAGTTCGGACATTCAGTACTTC.

This clonotype appeared a few times. The rearrangement joins TRBV5-1 to TRBJ2-7; no firm D call. The CDR3 is 13 residues long. CDR1 SGHRS and CDR2 YFSETQ come from the germline V gene. V gave up 0 bases and J gave up 1 base, with 5 bases separating them. The chain's CDR3 is CASSLALSYEQYF. CDR3 sequence (DNA): TGCGCCAGCAGCTTGGCATTATCCTACGAGCAGTACTTC.

The chain carries TRBV2 and TRBJ2-1; TRBD2 agrees at 7 bases. The germline V gene encodes CDR1 SNHLY and CDR2 FYNNEI. The CDR3 length is 14 residues. With V trimmed by 6 bases and J by 5 bases, 7 bases remained unmatched. CDR3 sequence reads: CASRGGVIHNEQFF. CDR3 sequence (DNA): TGTGCCAGCAGGGGAGGGGTGATCCACAATGAGCAGTTCTTC.

This clonotype was seen more than once but under ten times. The J gene is TRBJ1-3, the V gene TRBV5-1; no firm D call. V was clipped by 3 bases and J by 2 bases, with 9 bases between them. Germline values: CDR1 SGHRS, CDR2 YFSETQ. The CDR3 spans 14 residues. CDR3 in DNA: TGCGCCAGCAGCTCGAGAGGGACTGGAAACACCATATATTTT. Protein product: CASSSRGTGNTIYF.

Comments on this clonotype: One end of the junction varies from germline; a read error may be responsible. This rearrangement joins TRBV18 to TRBJ1-6; D is possibly TRBD1 (6 bases). This CDR3 is built from 18 residues. Germline V gene sequence: CDR1 KGHSH, CDR2 LQKENI. In nucleotides, the CDR3 is TGTGCCAGCTCACCGGGGGCAGAAGTCAGCTCCTATAATTCGCCCCTCCACTTT. It encodes CASSPGAEVSSYNSPLHF.